The 27 T cell receptor beta chains below all came from one sample that was sequenced in a study of cytomegalovirus exposure and HLA in healthy donors. Researchers ran the PCR with 60 Vbeta and 13 Jbeta primers. Method: immunoSEQ multiplex PCR; TCRdb's copy keeps in-frame clones and lacks some. The repertoire includes around 99,000 clones, around 73% of them detected once, and under 9.5% sits in the top ten. The sample was PBMCs. The source of these receptors is a man aged 40-50 years in good health and CMV-seronegative.

The chain joins TRBV5-1 to TRBJ2-7; D is perhaps TRBD2 (7 bases). Germline values: CDR1 SGHRS, CDR2 YFSETQ. This CDR3 region has 21 residues. The V end was cut by 4 bases, the J end by 2 bases, with 34 bases between. The CDR3 DNA is TGCGCCAGCAGCCCCCTCGGGGGAGGGGGAAACCGCCTATTACAACCCTACGAGCAGTACTTC. Translation gives CASSPLGGGGNRLLQPYEQYF.

Only one count was recorded for this clone. The J gene is TRBJ1-2, the V gene TRBV19; D remains unclear. Germline V gene lookup returns CDR1 LNHDA and CDR2 SQIVND (reference sequence). The V gene lost 0 bases and the J gene lost 8 bases, with 7 bases spanning the gap. The CDR3 totals 12 residues. In DNA form, the CDR3 reads TGTGCCAGTAGTATAGAAGCGGGGGGCTACACCTTC. It codes for CASSIEAGGYTF.

The chain links TRBV21-1 to TRBJ1-1; the D call of TRBD1 is as the table states it, not checked on the DNA. TRBV21-1 is tagged as a pseudogene. This CDR3 comprises 14 residues. CDR3 sequence: CASNPIRGGTEAFF. DNA of the CDR3: TGTGCCAGCAACCCAATCAGGGGTGGAACTGAAGCTTTCTTT.

The CDR3 DNA reads TGTGCCATCAGTGAGGGTCCGCCGGGGGAGCAGTACTTC. It codes for CAISEGPPGEQYF. This chain uses TRBV10-3 with TRBJ2-7, with a tentative D call TRBD2 (5 bases). The CDR3 contains 13 residues. The V gene's germline CDR1 is ENHRY and CDR2 SYGVKD. V dropped 2 bases and J dropped 7 bases, with 12 bases sitting between them.

This clone was seen a few times. The chain couples TRBV27 to TRBJ1-2; tentative D call: TRBD1 (5 bases). The CDR3 runs 13 residues. Trimming removed 2 bases from V and 1 base from J, with 5 bases in between. The germline CDR1 and CDR2 sequences are MNHEY and SMNVEV (reference sequence). The CDR3 here is CASSLGHNYGYTF. In nucleotides, the CDR3 is TGTGCCAGCAGTTTAGGACATAACTATGGCTACACCTTC.

V gene TRBV4-2 combines with J gene TRBJ1-1; D is perhaps TRBD1 (5 bases). Between the trimmed V and J ends, which lost 4 bases and 3 bases, there was a span of 15 bases. The CDR3 loop spans 15 amino acids. The V gene's germline CDR1 is LGHNA and CDR2 YNFKEQ. The CDR3 is CASSPFDSLYTEAFF. CDR3 nucleotides: TGTGCCAGCAGCCCCTTCGACAGTCTTTACACTGAAGCTTTCTTT.

This clone turned up a few times. This chain connects TRBV30 to TRBJ1-6; tentative D call: TRBD1 (6 bases). V lost 0 bases, J lost 0 bases, and 18 bases lay in between. Looked up from germline, CDR1 is GTSNPN and CDR2 is SVGIG (reference sequence). This CDR3 has 19 residues. The CDR3 DNA is TGTGCCTGGAGTGTAGGTGTGAGTCAGGGGCGCTCCTATAATTCACCCCTCCACTTT. This encodes CAWSVGVSQGRSYNSPLHF.

This clone has more than one count but fewer than ten. The rearrangement links TRBV7-9 to TRBJ1-3, with D perhaps matching TRBD1 (6 bases). CDR3 length: 16 amino acids. Trimming cost V 5 bases and J 0 bases, with 14 bases left between them. Germline CDR1 is SEHNR and CDR2 is FQNEAQ (reference sequence). The CDR3 protein is CASSAGDTHSGNTIYF. The CDR3 nucleotides read TGTGCCAGCAGCGCAGGGGACACGCACTCTGGAAACACCATATATTTT.

J is TRBJ1-2 and V is TRBV27, with D uncertain. Deletions cut 3 bases from V and 6 bases from J, with 11 bases between. Germline CDR1 is MNHEY and CDR2 is SMNVEV (reference sequence). The CDR3 has 13 amino acids. The CDR3 spells CASSFRGGNGYTF. For the CDR3, the DNA is TGTGCCAGCAGTTTCCGGGGAGGCAATGGCTACACCTTC.

V gene TRBV7-6 combines with J gene TRBJ2-1; tentative D call: TRBD1 (5 bases). Germline CDR1 SGHVS, CDR2 FNYEAQ. V was clipped by 2 bases and J by 8 bases, with 13 bases between them. This CDR3 spans 14 amino acids. The CDR3 reads CASSLLPGNHEQFF. DNA for the CDR3: TGTGCCAGCAGCTTACTTCCAGGGAACCATGAGCAGTTCTTC.

V and J are TRBV7-3 and TRBJ2-2; 10 bases match TRBD1. With 4 bases clipped from V and 6 bases from J, the junction kept 5 bases outside the gene matches. Germline V lookup: CDR1 SGHTA, CDR2 FQGTGA. The CDR3 is made up of 15 amino acids. The CDR3 DNA reads TGTGCCAGCAGCTGGGGACAGGGGCCGTCCGGGGAGCTGTTTTTT. This gives the protein CASSWGQGPSGELFF.

This chain uses TRBV7-9 with TRBJ2-7, with TRBD1 identical over 8 bases. The CDR3 is 15 residues long. Germline CDR1 SEHNR, CDR2 FQNEAQ (reference sequence). With 4 bases clipped from V and 2 bases from J, the junction kept 7 bases outside the gene matches. The CDR3 is CASSSKGRGPYEQYF. DNA of the CDR3: TGTGCCAGCAGCTCAAAGGGCAGGGGGCCCTACGAGCAGTACTTC. The variable domain in full, with the rest retrieved from reference TRBV7-9 and TRBJ2-7, is DTGVSQNPRHKITKRGQNVTFRCDPISEHNRLYWYRQTLGQGPEFLTYFQNEAQLEKSRLLSDRFSAERPKGSFSTLEIQRTEQGDSAMYLCASSSKGRGPYEQYFGPGTRLTVT.

The chain is built from TRBV18 and TRBJ2-1, with 8 bases fitting TRBD2. This CDR3 has 14 residues. Germline CDR1 KGHSH, CDR2 LQKENI. V trimming: 10 bases; J trimming: 4 bases; junction bases outside the gene matches: 9. As DNA, the CDR3 is TGTGCCACCGGAGCGGGGGCAGGATACAATGAGCAGTTCTTC. Its translation: CATGAGAGYNEQFF.

The chain couples TRBV1 to TRBJ1-1; the table's TRBD1 call for D was not verified on the DNA. TRBV1 is termed a pseudogene. This CDR3 has 15 amino acids. CDR3 sequence reads: CTSSELGAANTEAFF. DNA of the CDR3: TGCACCAGCAGCGAGTTGGGGGCCGCGAACACTGAAGCTTTCTTT.

This CDR3 is CASSVTPQGARETQYF. The CDR3 nucleotides read TGTGCCAGCAGCGTGACCCCACAGGGGGCCAGGGAGACCCAGTACTTC. The chain couples TRBV9 to TRBJ2-5, with 9 bases lining up with TRBD1. J lost 5 bases, V lost 2 bases, and 10 bases had no gene match. The CDR3 sequence is 16 residues long. From germline, CDR1 is SGDLS and CDR2 YYNGEE.

Comment on this clone: The limits of the CDR3 on the DNA are not certain, so only TCRdb's listed CDR3 is given. This chain joins TRBV19 and TRBJ2-7; no check of the table's D call, TRBD2, against the DNA was made. Germline CDR1 reads LNHDA; CDR2 reads SQIVND (reference sequence). A total of 11 residues make up the CDR3, ends included. The CDR3: CASTSGYEQYF.

This rearrangement joins TRBV15 to TRBJ1-2, with D perhaps TRBD1 (6 bases). With 0 bases removed from V and 8 bases from J, the gap between germline ends came to 10 bases. Germline V lookup: CDR1 LNHNV, CDR2 YYDKDF (reference sequence). The CDR3 consists of 13 residues. The CDR3 sequence: CATSRDQGYGYTF. The CDR3 nucleotides read TGTGCCACCAGCAGAGATCAGGGGTACGGCTACACCTTC.

The V and J genes are TRBV2 and TRBJ1-1; D is ambiguous. This CDR3 is built from 17 residues. The V gene lost 2 bases and the J gene lost 1 base, with 17 bases spanning the gap. Germline lookup yields CDR1 SNHLY and CDR2 FYNNEI. The CDR3 coding sequence is TGTGCCAGCAGTGAACAACACCAGGTCAGGTGGAACACTGAAGCTTTCTTT. Its protein product is CASSEQHQVRWNTEAFF.

The J gene is TRBJ2-3, the V gene TRBV7-9; maybe TRBD2 (5 bases). The CDR3 loop spans 17 amino acids. V was trimmed by 5 bases and J by 5 bases, leaving 23 bases between them. Per germline, CDR1 SEHNR and CDR2 FQNEAQ (reference sequence). The CDR3 sequence is CASSPPKTGGPLDTQYF. The CDR3 bases are TGTGCCAGCAGCCCCCCAAAGACTGGCGGGCCTCTAGATACGCAGTATTTT. The full variable domain, its missing parts supplied by reference TRBV7-9 and TRBJ2-3, is DTGVSQNPRHKITKRGQNVTFRCDPISEHNRLYWYRQTLGQGPEFLTYFQNEAQLEKSRLLSDRFSAERPKGSFSTLEIQRTEQGDSAMYLCASSPPKTGGPLDTQYFGPGTRLTVL.

This chain uses TRBV2 with TRBJ1-2; 8 positions match TRBD1. The germline V gene has CDR1 SNHLY and CDR2 FYNNEI. The CDR3 contains 13 residues. Trimming removed 5 bases from V and 6 bases from J; junction bases left unmatched: 5. This CDR3 is CASSFPTGDGYTF. The CDR3 region has the DNA TGTGCCAGCAGTTTTCCGACAGGGGATGGCTACACCTTC. Variable domain in full (rest from reference TRBV2 and TRBJ1-2): EPEVTQTPSHQVTQMGQEVILRCVPISNHLYFYWYRQILGQKVEFLVSFYNNEISEKSEIFDDQFSVERPDGSNFTLKIRSTKLEDSAMYFCASSFPTGDGYTFGSGTRLTVV.

V and J are TRBV7-6 and TRBJ2-2, with 7 bases identical to TRBD2. CDR1 is SGHVS, CDR2 FNYEAQ, per germline. This CDR3 is 15 amino acids long. V shed 6 bases, J shed 7 bases, and the junction held 11 bases outside the gene matches. CDR3 nucleotide sequence: TGTGCCAGCAGTCCCATTGGGGGGGATGGCGGGGAGCTGTTTTTT. Translation gives CASSPIGGDGGELFF.

A single count supports this clone. The V and J genes are TRBV7-9 and TRBJ2-7; TRBD2 matches at 9 bases. V lost 4 bases and J lost 5; bases outside the gene matches: 3. This CDR3 comprises 13 residues. Germline lookup yields CDR1 SEHNR and CDR2 FQNEAQ (reference sequence). The CDR3 DNA reads as TGTGCCAGCAGCTCGGGACTAGCTGACGAGCAGTACTTC. Translation: CASSSGLADEQYF.

This clone appeared a few times. The gene calls are TRBV30 and TRBJ2-3; D may be TRBD2 (6 bases). CDR3 length: 15 amino acids. Trimming left V 2 bases short and J 4 bases short, with 16 bases between. In germline, CDR1 is GTSNPN, CDR2 SVGIG (reference sequence). CDR3: CAWSSMGGSADTQYF. CDR3 nucleotide sequence: TGTGCCTGGAGTTCCATGGGGGGATCGGCAGATACGCAGTATTTT. Combining the CDR3 with reference TRBV30 and TRBJ2-3 gives the whole variable domain SQTIHQWPATLVQPVGSPLSLECTVEGTSNPNLYWYRQAAGRGLQLLFYSVGIGQISSEVPQNLSASRPQDRQFILSSKKLLLSDSGFYLCAWSSMGGSADTQYFGPGTRLTVL.

The count of this clone is one. The chain links TRBV7-9 to TRBJ1-6; D is unresolved. The CDR3 loop spans 16 amino acids. CDR1 SEHNR and CDR2 FQNEAQ come from the germline V gene (reference sequence). V was cut by 3 bases and J by 0 bases, with 9 bases left in between. The CDR3 protein is CASSFYSSSYNSPLHF. CDR3 nucleotide sequence: TGTGCCAGCAGCTTTTACTCGAGCTCCTATAATTCACCCCTCCACTTT.

This chain connects TRBV15 to TRBJ1-5; the match to TRBD1 covers 8 bases. Germline V gene sequence: CDR1 LNHNV, CDR2 YYDKDF (reference sequence). This CDR3 contains 16 residues. V was pared by 4 bases and J by 4 bases, with 9 bases of the junction left unmatched. The CDR3 region has the DNA TGTGCCACCAGCATGGGGGACAGGCAGCCTAATCAGCCCCAGCATTTT. This sequence encodes CATSMGDRQPNQPQHF.

This chain joins TRBV29-1 and TRBJ1-2; no definite D call. Germline-derived CDR1 and CDR2 are SQVTM and ANQGSEA. The CDR3 spans 12 residues. Between the trimmed V and J ends, which lost 4 bases and 7 bases, there was a span of 13 bases. The CDR3 region is CSVVAEDAGYTF. The CDR3, as DNA: TGCAGCGTTGTGGCGGAAGATGCTGGCTACACCTTC.

Notes on this clone: One end of the junction is discordant with germline, which a read error may explain. V gene TRBV4-3 combines with J gene TRBJ1-1; TRBD1 agrees at 10 bases. Germline CDR1 LGHNA, CDR2 YSLEER. The length of the CDR3 is 19 residues. The CDR3 bases are TGCGCCAGCAGCCAAGATCTAGGAGGGACAGGGGACCTGAACGCTGAAGCTTTCTTT. Translating gives CASSQDLGGTGDLNAEAFF.